The sequence of this T cell receptor beta chain was determined in a study of regulatory T cells in long-lasting Graves disease. The sample holds many counts of this clonotype. Its matching antigen is unknown. Points from the study as a whole: Persistent disease showed a preference for TRBV28, TRBJ1-2 and TRBJ2-5.

iRepertoire HTBI primers and Arm-PCR of CDR3 regions built TCR beta libraries. TCRdb re-called the multiplex PCR reads through MiXCR, storing one row per CDR3 protein. The sample lists 550,000 to 600,000 distinct CDR3 sequences; more than 15% were seen once. CDR3 length: 14 residues. Germline loops: CDR1 DFQATT, CDR2 SNEGSKA (reference sequence). The trim removed 5 bases at V and 8 bases at J, leaving 14 bases unmatched. Time point denoted: newly diagnosed GD, antithyroid drugs for less than 3 months. Scientists built the TCR library using RNA that was extracted from PBMCs. A further study also used this sample, focusing on T cells in Graves' hyperthyroidism and ophthalmopathy. That study adds: The study used the HTBI primer set for a first-round RT-PCR of the TCR CDR3.

Sample: peripheral blood mononuclear cells (PBMCs), taken at new diagnosis, from a patient treated with antithyroid drugs. The origin of this receptor is a young man with Graves disease. V usage is TRBV20-1 and J usage is TRBJ1-2, with 7 bases that match TRBD1. CDR3 nucleotides: TGCAGTGCTTCTCACAAAGGGTACAGGGGCGGCTACACCTTC. Translation gives CSASHKGYRGGYTF.